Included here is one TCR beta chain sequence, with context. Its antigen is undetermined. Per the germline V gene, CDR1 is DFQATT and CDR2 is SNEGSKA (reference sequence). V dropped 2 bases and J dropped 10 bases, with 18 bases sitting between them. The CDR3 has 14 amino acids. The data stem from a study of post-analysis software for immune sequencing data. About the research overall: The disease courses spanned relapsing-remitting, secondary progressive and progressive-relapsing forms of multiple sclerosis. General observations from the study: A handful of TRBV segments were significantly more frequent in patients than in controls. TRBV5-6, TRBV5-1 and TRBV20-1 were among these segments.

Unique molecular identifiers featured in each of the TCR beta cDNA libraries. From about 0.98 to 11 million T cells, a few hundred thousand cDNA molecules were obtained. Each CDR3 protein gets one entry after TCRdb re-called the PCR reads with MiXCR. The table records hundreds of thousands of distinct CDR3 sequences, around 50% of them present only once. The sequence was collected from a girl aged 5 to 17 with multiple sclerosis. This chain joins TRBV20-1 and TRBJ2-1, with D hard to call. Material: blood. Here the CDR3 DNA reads TGCAGTGCTAGATCGCTCCTATTGAGGTGGGAGCAGTTCTTC. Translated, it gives CSARSLLLRWEQFF.